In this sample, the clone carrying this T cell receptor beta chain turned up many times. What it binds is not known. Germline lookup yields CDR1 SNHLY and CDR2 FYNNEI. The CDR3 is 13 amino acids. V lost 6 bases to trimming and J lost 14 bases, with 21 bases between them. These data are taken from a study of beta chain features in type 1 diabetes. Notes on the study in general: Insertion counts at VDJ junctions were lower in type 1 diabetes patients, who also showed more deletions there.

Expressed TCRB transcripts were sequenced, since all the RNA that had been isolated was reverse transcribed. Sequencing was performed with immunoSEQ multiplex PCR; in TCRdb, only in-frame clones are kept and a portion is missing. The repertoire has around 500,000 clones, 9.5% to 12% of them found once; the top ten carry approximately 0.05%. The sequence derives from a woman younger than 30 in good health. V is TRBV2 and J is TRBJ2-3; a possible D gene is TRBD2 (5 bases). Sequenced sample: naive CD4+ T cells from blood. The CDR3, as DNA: TGTGCCAGCAGCGAGGGCCAAAGAGACGCAAGGTATTTT. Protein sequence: CASSEGQRDARYF.